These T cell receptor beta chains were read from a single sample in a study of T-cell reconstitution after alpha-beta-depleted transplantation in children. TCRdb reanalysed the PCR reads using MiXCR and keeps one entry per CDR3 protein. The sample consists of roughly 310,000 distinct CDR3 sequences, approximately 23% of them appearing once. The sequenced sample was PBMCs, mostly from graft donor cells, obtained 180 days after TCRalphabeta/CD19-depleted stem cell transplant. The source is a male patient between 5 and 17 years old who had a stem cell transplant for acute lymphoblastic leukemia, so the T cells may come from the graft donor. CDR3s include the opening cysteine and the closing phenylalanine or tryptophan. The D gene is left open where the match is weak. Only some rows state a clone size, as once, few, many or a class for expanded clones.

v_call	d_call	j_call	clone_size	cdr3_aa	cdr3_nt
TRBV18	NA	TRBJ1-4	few	CASSPPTVLRDEKLFF	TGTGCCAGCTCACCACCTACAGTTCTCAGGGATGAAAAACTGTTTTTT
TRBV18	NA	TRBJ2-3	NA	CASSPHGGADTQYF	TGTGCCAGCTCACCACACGGGGGCGCAGATACGCAGTATTTT
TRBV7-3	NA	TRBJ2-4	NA	CASSLTRGAKNIQYF	TGTGCCAGCAGCTTAACGAGAGGGGCCAAAAACATTCAGTACTTC
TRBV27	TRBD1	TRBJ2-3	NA	CATRRGTATTDTQYF	TGTGCCACCCGACGAGGGACAGCGACCACAGATACGCAGTATTTT
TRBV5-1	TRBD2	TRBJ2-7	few	CASRLAGPYEQYF	TGCGCCAGCAGATTAGCGGGACCCTACGAGCAGTACTTC
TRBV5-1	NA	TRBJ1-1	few	CASSLATGSYAEAFF	TGCGCCAGCAGCTTGGCGACAGGATCATACGCTGAAGCTTTCTTT
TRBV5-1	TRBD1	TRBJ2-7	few	CSSSSTGSSYEQYF	TGCTCCAGCAGCTCGACAGGGAGCTCCTACGAGCAGTACTTC
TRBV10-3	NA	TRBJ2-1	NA	CAISEAWDEQFF	TGTGCCATCAGTGAGGCTTGGGATGAGCAGTTCTTC
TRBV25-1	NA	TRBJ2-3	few	CASSELMGITDTQYF	TGTGCCAGCAGTGAATTAATGGGGATCACAGATACGCAGTATTTT
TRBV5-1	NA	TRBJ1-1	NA	CASSFGDSMNTEAFF	TGCGCCAGCAGCTTCGGGGACTCCATGAACACTGAAGCTTTCTTT
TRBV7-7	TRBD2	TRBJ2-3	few	CASSRSGSTDTQYF	TGTGCCAGCAGTCGAAGCGGGAGTACAGATACGCAGTATTTT
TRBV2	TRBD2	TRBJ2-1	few	CASTGTSGYNEQFF	TGTGCCAGCACCGGGACTAGCGGGTACAATGAGCAGTTCTTC
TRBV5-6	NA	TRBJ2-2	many	CASNSPVTGTNTGELFF	TGTGCCAGCAACTCTCCGGTAACCGGGACAAACACCGGGGAGCTGTTTTTT
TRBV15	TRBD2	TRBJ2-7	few	CATSEASGRYEQYF	TGTGCCACCAGCGAGGCTAGCGGGAGGTACGAGCAGTACTTC
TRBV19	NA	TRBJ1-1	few	CASRARRNTEAFF	TGTGCCAGTAGGGCCAGGAGGAACACTGAAGCTTTCTTT
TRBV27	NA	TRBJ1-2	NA	CASSFFAGGYGYTF	TGTGCCAGCAGTTTCTTTGCGGGGGGCTATGGCTACACCTTC
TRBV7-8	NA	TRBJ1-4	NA	CASRRDWVNEKLFF	TGTGCCAGCAGACGGGACTGGGTTAATGAAAAACTGTTTTTT
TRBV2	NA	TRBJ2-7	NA	CASSPRSRYEQYF	TGTGCCAGCAGCCCCCGGTCCCGCTACGAGCAGTACTTC
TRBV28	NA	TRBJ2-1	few	CASAAQGGYNEQFF	TGTGCCAGCGCCGCCCAGGGTGGCTACAATGAGCAGTTCTTC
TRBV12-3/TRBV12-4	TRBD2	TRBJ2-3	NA	CASSIAGFTDTQYF	TGTGCCAGCAGTATAGCGGGATTCACAGATACGCAGTATTTT
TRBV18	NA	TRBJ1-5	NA	CASSPRQVYQPQHF	TGTGCCAGCTCACCACGGCAGGTTTATCAGCCCCAGCATTTT
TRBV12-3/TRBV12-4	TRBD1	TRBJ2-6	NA	CASRRPGTGLSFSGANVLTF	TGTGCCAGCAGGCGTCCCGGGACAGGGCTAAGCTTCTCTGGGGCCAACGTCCTGACTTTC
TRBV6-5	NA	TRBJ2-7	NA	CASSYGQEGYEQYF	TGTGCCAGCAGTTACGGGCAGGAGGGCTACGAGCAGTACTTC
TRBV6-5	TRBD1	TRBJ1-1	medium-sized	CASRMQGVTSTFF	TGTGCCAGCAGGATGCAGGGGGTAACGTCAACTTTCTTT
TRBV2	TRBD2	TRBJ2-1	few	CASRDWTSNEQFF	TGTGCCAGCAGGGACTGGACTAGCAATGAGCAGTTCTTC
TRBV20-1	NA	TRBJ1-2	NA	CSAIPGWPRYGYTF	TGCAGTGCTATCCCGGGATGGCCGAGGTATGGCTACACCTTC
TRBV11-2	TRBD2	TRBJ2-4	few	CASSALADLAKNIQYF	TGTGCCAGCAGCGCCCTAGCGGATCTAGCCAAAAACATTCAGTACTTC
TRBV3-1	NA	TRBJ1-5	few	CASSQESGQPQHF	TGTGCCAGCAGCCAAGAAAGTGGTCAGCCCCAGCATTTT
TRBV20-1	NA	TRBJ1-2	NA	CSARRPDLFIYGYTF	TGCAGTGCTAGACGTCCCGACCTATTTATCTATGGCTACACCTTC
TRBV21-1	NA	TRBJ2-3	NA	CASSKVGSGRTDTQYF	TGTGCCAGCAGCAAAGTAGGAAGTGGACGCACAGATACGCAGTATTTT
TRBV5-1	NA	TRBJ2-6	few	CASRNRTGANVLTF	TGCGCCAGCAGAAACAGGACTGGGGCCAACGTCCTGACTTTC
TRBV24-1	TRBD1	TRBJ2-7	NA	CATSPPNRGPWAHEQYF	TGTGCCACCAGCCCCCCCAACAGGGGGCCCTGGGCTCACGAGCAGTACTTC
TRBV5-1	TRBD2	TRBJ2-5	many	CASSLEGTSEETQYF	TGCGCCAGCAGCTTGGAAGGGACTAGCGAAGAGACCCAGTACTTC
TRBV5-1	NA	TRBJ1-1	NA	CASSFTQGIGTEAFF	TGCGCCAGCAGCTTCACTCAGGGAATCGGGACTGAAGCTTTCTTT
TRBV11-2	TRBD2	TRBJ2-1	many	CASSLDMRTSGYNEQFF	TGTGCCAGCAGCTTAGATATGAGAACTAGCGGATACAATGAGCAGTTCTTC
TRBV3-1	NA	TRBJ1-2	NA	CASSQGIYYGYTF	TGTGCCAGCAGCCAGGGGATCTACTATGGCTACACCTTC
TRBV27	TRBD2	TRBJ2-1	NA	CASSLSGVGRYEQFF	TGTGCCAGCAGTTTATCGGGGGTCGGGAGGTATGAGCAGTTCTTC
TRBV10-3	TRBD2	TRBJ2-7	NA	CAISGLGGYEQYF	TGTGCCATCAGTGGCCTGGGGGGGTACGAGCAGTACTTC
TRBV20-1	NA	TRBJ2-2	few	CSASGTSNTGELFF	TGCAGTGCCTCCGGGACCTCGAACACCGGGGAGCTGTTTTTT
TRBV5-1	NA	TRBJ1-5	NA	CASSFQGPPVNQPQHF	TGCGCCAGCAGCTTTCAGGGGCCCCCCGTCAATCAGCCCCAGCATTTT
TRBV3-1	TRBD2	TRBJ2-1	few	CASSPPGLASPNEQFF	TGTGCCAGCAGCCCACCGGGACTAGCGTCGCCCAATGAGCAGTTCTTC
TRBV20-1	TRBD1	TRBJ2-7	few	CSEGDRGTSGEQYF	TGCAGTGAGGGGGACAGGGGAACCTCTGGGGAGCAGTACTTC
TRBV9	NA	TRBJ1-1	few	CASSQTGRDTEAFF	TGTGCCAGCAGTCAAACAGGGAGGGACACTGAAGCTTTCTTT
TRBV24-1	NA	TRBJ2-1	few	CATSGSSSYNEQFF	TGTGCCACCAGTGGGTCAAGCTCCTACAATGAGCAGTTCTTC
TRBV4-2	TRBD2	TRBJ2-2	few	CASSQDPASGLTNTGELFF	TGTGCCAGCAGCCAAGATCCGGCTAGCGGCCTGACGAACACCGGGGAGCTGTTTTTT
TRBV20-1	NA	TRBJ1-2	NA	CSASRPNYGYTF	TGCAGTGCTAGTCGCCCTAACTATGGCTACACCTTC
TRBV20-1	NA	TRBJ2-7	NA	CSAVSGHPYEQYF	TGCAGTGCCGTATCGGGACACCCCTACGAGCAGTACTTC
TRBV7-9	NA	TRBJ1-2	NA	CASSPSPFYGYTF	TGTGCCAGCAGCCCGTCTCCGTTCTATGGCTACACCTTC
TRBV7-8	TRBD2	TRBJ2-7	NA	CASSSWTSGPYEQYF	TGTGCCAGCAGCTCCTGGACTAGCGGACCCTACGAGCAGTACTTC
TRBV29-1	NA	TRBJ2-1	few	CSVGGGRGEFYNEQFF	TGCAGCGTTGGAGGTGGGAGAGGGGAATTTTACAATGAGCAGTTCTTC
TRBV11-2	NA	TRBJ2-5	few	CASSLDRDGAEETQYF	TGTGCCAGCAGCTTAGATAGGGACGGGGCGGAAGAGACCCAGTACTTC
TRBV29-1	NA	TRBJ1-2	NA	CSVWGRAEADYGYTF	TGCAGCGTCTGGGGGCGGGCGGAAGCGGACTATGGCTACACCTTC